This T cell receptor (beta chain) was identified during a study of blood T cell repertoires in COVID-19 (dated by TCRdb to about 2020). In the study overall: Samples covering the acute and convalescent phases of COVID-19 were provided by collaborators in the United States, Italy and Spain. The samples were drawn from the first 160 participants of the ongoing ImmuneRACE study and from 1,254 subjects provided by 6 global collaborators. Where HLA class I and class II types were available, the types were taken from metadata supplied by the sample provider, not from assay-based typing. The sample metadata nearly always contained a de-identified subject ID, COVID-19 status, age in years and sex. The dataset comprised deeply sampled blood TCRbeta repertoires from subjects exposed to, actively infected with, or recovered from COVID-19. A freely available public database, intended as a resource for researchers studying the immune response to SARS-CoV-2, is where the repertoires were released. The material from the prospective study consisted of cDNA or gDNA derived from T cells, B-cell-depleted T cells, or PBMCs.

TCRbeta CDR3 regions were amplified from genomic DNA using the immunoSEQ Assay, a bias-controlled multiplex PCR. Regarding the original processing steps: Within the assay, amplification of reference gene primers was used to estimate how many nucleated cells each sample contained. To quantify the absolute abundance of each unique TCRbeta CDR3 rearrangement, sequence reads were collapsed and filtered. For each sample, productive Simpson clonality was calculated as the square root of Simpson's diversity index across productive rearrangements. TCRdb took this table from immuneACCESS and kept in-frame rearrangements with V and J called. Such tables lack part of the clones; where checked against another copy, unresolved V genes explain under half of the gap, and the rest is unexplained. The V and J calls and clone size were taken over from that table, and D and trimming were inferred from the DNA. The sample table holds 200,000 to 250,000 clones, of which almost 90% were seen once. About 15% of the sample is in the top ten clones.

The research as a whole found: Clinical and demographic metadata were provided uncurated, with the amount varying by source and participant.

Enrolling through a virtual design, the prospective study's participants ranged in age from roughly 18 to 90 years and lived across more than 20 United States geographic areas. In the prospective study, participants were assigned to cohorts based on the clinical history participants reported in a screening survey and a study questionnaire. Each participant in the prospective study had whole blood, serum and a nasopharyngeal or oropharyngeal swab collected by mobile phlebotomists. Over a roughly 2-month period, participants in the prospective study had the option of providing additional blood draws and questionnaires. Before DNA extraction, blood samples from the prospective study were shipped at room temperature or frozen. This clone was detected only once. The clone's antigen remains unknown. The input lacks base qualities; no much larger clone sits a single base away. V and J are trimmed by 1 base and 0 bases, and the gene matches miss 12 bases of the junction. In the germline V gene, CDR1 corresponds to SGDLS and CDR2 to YYNGEE. Its CDR3 holds 20 amino acids, cysteine through phenylalanine. Of all the DNA, just the CDR3 is kept, 60 bases in frame from base 1.

Sequencing used PBMCs or T cells enriched from blood (not recorded which). The sequence links TRBV9 to TRBJ2-6, with 8 junctional bases fitting TRBD1. This TCR came from a woman between 45 and 60 years old with acute COVID-19. CDR3 region: CASSVRPRGQGVSGANVLTF. The nucleotide sequence is TGTGCCAGCAGCGTAAGGCCCCGAGGACAGGGTGTCTCTGGGGCCAACGTCCTGACTTTC.